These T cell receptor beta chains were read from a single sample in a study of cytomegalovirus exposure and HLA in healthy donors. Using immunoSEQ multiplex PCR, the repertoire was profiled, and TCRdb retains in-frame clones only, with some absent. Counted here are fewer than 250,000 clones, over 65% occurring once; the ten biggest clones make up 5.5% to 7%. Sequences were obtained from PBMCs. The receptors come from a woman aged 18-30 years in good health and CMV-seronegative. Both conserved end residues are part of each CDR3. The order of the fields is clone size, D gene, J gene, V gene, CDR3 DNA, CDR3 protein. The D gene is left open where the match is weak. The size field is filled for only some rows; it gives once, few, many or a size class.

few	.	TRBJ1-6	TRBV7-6	TGTGCCAGCAGCTTAGCGGACAGTTCTGATTCACCCCTCCACTTT	CASSLADSSDSPLHF
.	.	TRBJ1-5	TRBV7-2	TGTGCCAGCAGCTACATAGGGCAGCCCCAGCATTTT	CASSYIGQPQHF
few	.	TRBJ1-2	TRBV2	TGTGCCAGCAGTGAAGGGCCCGGGGGCTACACCTTC	CASSEGPGGYTF
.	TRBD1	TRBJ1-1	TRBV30	TGTGCCTGGAGTGAGCCTCAGGGGGCTGGGGCTTTCTTT	CAWSEPQGAGAFF
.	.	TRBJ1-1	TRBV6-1	TGTGCCAGCAGTGAAGCGATTTCGCTACAGAGGGCTGAAGCTTTCTTT	CASSEAISLQRAEAFF
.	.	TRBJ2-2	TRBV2	TGTGCCAGCAGTGAAGCAAGAGGGGTATCCGGGGAGCTGTTTTTT	CASSEARGVSGELFF
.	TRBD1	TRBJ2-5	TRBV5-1	TGCGCCAGCAGCACAGCCGGGACAGGGGGCGAGACCCAGTACTTC	CASSTAGTGGETQYF
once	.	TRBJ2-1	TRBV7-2	TGTGCCAGCAGCTGGGAAGCGGCCAATGAGCAGTTCTTC	CASSWEAANEQFF
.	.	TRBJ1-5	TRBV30	TGTGCCTGGAGTGTAGGCGCTCATAGCAATCAGCCCCAGCATTTT	CAWSVGAHSNQPQHF
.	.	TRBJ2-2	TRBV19	TGTGCCAGTAGTATTTCCCAGGGGAGGACCGGGGAGCTGTTTTTT	CASSISQGRTGELFF
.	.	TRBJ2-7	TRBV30	TGTGCCTGGAGTCGGAGCTCCTACGAGCAGTACTTC	CAWSRSSYEQYF
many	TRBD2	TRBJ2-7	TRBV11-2	TGTGCCAGCAGCCCGGGGACTAGCGGGAGGGGGTACGAGCAGTACTTC	CASSPGTSGRGYEQYF
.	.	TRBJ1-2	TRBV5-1	TGCGCCAGCAGCCTTTCCTCTGGGAACTATGGCTACACCTTC	CASSLSSGNYGYTF
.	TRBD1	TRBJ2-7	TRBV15	TGTGCCACCAGCAGAGATCTGGGACAGAGCTACGAGCAGTACTTC	CATSRDLGQSYEQYF
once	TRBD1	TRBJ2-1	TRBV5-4	TGTGCCAGCAGCTCTGACAGGGGGTATGAGCAGTTCTTC	CASSSDRGYEQFF
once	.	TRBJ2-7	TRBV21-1	TGTGCCAGGACGCACAGAACCTACGAGCAGTACTTC	CARTHRTYEQYF
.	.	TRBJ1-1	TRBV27	TGTGCCAGCAGACCCCTAAAAGGGGGTGGTACTGAAGCTTTCTTT	CASRPLKGGGTEAFF
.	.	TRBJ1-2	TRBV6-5	TGTGCCAGCAGTTACTCCGGGGGGGTCTATGGCTACACCTTC	CASSYSGGVYGYTF
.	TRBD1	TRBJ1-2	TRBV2	TGTGCCAGCAGGAGAACACAGGGGAGCTATGGCTACACCTTC	CASRRTQGSYGYTF
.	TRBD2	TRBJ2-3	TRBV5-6	TGTGCCAGCAGCTTGGGACTAGCGGGAGTAGATACGCAGTATTTT	CASSLGLAGVDTQYF
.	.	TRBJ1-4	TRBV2	TGTGCCAGCAGTGGTTATGACAGTGCAACTAATGAAAAACTGTTTTTT	CASSGYDSATNEKLFF
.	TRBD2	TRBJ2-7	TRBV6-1	TGTGCCAGCAACCCGGGACTAGCGGGATTGTACGAGCAGTACTTC	CASNPGLAGLYEQYF
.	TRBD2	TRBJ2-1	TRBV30	TGTGCCTGGAGTGAAGTAATAAGCGGGGGGTACAATGAGCAGTTCTTC	CAWSEVISGGYNEQFF
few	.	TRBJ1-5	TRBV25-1	TGTGCCAGCAGTGAGGTGTATAGCAATCAGCCCCAGCATTTT	CASSEVYSNQPQHF
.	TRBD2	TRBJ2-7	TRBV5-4	TGTGCCAGCAGCACACAGGGACTAGTGGAATACGAGCAGTACTTC	CASSTQGLVEYEQYF
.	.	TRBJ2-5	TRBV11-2	TGTGCCAGCAGCTTTTCCACAGGGCAGGAGACCCAGTACTTC	CASSFSTGQETQYF
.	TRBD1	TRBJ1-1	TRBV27	TGTGCCAGCAGTTTATTACAGGGGGTAACTGAAGCTTTCTTT	CASSLLQGVTEAFF
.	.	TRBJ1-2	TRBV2	TGTGCCAGCTACCTACGGGGCAGGGTGGACGGCTACACCTTC	CASYLRGRVDGYTF
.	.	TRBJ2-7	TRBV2	TGTGCCAGCAGTGTCTTTGCAGGAGCCTTGGAGCAGTACTTC	CASSVFAGALEQYF
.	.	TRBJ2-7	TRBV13	TGTGCCAGCAGCTTAGGTCGAGGGCGCGAGCAGTACTTC	CASSLGRGREQYF
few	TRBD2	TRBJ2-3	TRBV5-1	TGCGCCAGCAGCGGTCTAGCGGGAGGTACCACAGATACGCAGTATTTT	CASSGLAGGTTDTQYF
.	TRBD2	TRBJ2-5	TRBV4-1	TGCGCCAGCAGCCTGACCCCCGGGGGGGAGACCCAGTACTTC	CASSLTPGGETQYF
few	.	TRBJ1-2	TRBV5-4	TGTGCCAGCAGCCTGGTAGGGAACTATGGCTACACCTTC	CASSLVGNYGYTF
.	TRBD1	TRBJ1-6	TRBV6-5	TGTGCCAGCAGTTCGGGACAGCGACATTCACCCCTCCACTTT	CASSSGQRHSPLHF
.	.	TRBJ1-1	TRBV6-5	TGTGCCAGCAGTTCGCCCGGCGTATCCCAAGCTTTCTTT	CASSSPGVSQAFF
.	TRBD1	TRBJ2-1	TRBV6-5	TGTGCCAGCAGCCCGACAGGGGCGATCAATGAGCAGTTCTTC	CASSPTGAINEQFF
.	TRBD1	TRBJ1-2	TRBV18	TGTGCCAGCTCACAACCGGGACAGACCTATCGTCAGAACTATGGCTACACCTTC	CASSQPGQTYRQNYGYTF
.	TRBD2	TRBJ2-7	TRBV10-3	TGTGCCACCTCGGGTGGGGGGGAAAGCTCCTACGAGCAGTACTTC	CATSGGGESSYEQYF
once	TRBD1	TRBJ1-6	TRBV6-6	TGTGCCAGCAGTCCGGACAGGGGTAATTCACCCCTCCACTTT	CASSPDRGNSPLHF
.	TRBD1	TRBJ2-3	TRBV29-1	TGCAGCGCTATTATGGACAGGGGGCGCACAGATACGCAGTATTTT	CSAIMDRGRTDTQYF
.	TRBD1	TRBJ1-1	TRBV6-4	TGTGCCAGCAGTGACGGGACAGGGCCGAACACTGAAGCTTTCTTT	CASSDGTGPNTEAFF
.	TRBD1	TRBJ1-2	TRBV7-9	TGTGCCAGCAGCCGGGGACAGCACTATGGCTACACCTTC	CASSRGQHYGYTF
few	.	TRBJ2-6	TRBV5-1	TGCGCCAGCAGCTTGAAGCTGCAGGCTGGGGCCAACGTCCTGACTTTC	CASSLKLQAGANVLTF
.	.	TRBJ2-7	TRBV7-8	TGTGCCAGCAGCTTATCGTCGGAGGGTAGGGGGCACTTGCCGGCCTACGAGCAGTACTTC	CASSLSSEGRGHLPAYEQYF
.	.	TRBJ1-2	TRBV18	TGTGCCAGCTCACCACGAGTTGACAGAAGTTACACCTTC	CASSPRVDRSYTF
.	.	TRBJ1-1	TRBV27	TGTGCCAGCAGCCCCCCGGGGGGGAGTCCCACAGAAGCTTTCTTT	CASSPPGGSPTEAFF
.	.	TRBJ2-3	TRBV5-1	TGCGCCAGCAGCTTGGGCGGCGCAGATACGCAGTATTTT	CASSLGGADTQYF
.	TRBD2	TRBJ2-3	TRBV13	TGTGCCAGCAGCCCTACCTCGATAGCGGGAAGCACAGATACGCAGTATTTT	CASSPTSIAGSTDTQYF
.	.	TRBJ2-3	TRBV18	TGTGCCAGCTCACCTACTAGGAACACAGATACGCAGTATTTT	CASSPTRNTDTQYF
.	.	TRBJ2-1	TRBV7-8	TGTGCCAGCAGCTTACCGGGCAGGGAGCAGTTCTTC	CASSLPGREQFF
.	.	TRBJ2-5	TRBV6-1	TGTGCCAGCAGTGCGGACTCTTCGACCCAGTACTTC	CASSADSSTQYF
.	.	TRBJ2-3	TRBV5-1	TGCGCCAGCAGCTACACCGAGGCAAGGAGCACAGATACGCAGTATTTT	CASSYTEARSTDTQYF